These T cell receptor beta chains were read from a single sample in a study of vaccination and CD4 T cells after COVID-19. A single record per CDR3 protein comes from TCRdb applying MiXCR to the PCR reads. The sample includes some 9,600 distinct CDR3 sequences, roughly three fifths of them seen just once. What these receptors recognize is not known. The sample comprised CD4+ T cells from blood, cultured in vitro. The receptors shown here come from a human donor who had recovered from COVID-19. The CDR3 runs from the conserved cysteine through the conserved F or W. Some rows have no size entry. The others give once, few or many, or a class for an expanded clone.

TRBV5-1	large	TRBJ2-7	CASSLTGTGDYEQYF
TRBV12-3/TRBV12-4	.	TRBJ2-2	CASSLLGGAGELFF
TRBV12-3/TRBV12-4	once	TRBJ2-5	CASRGQGTQYF
TRBV30	.	TRBJ1-1	CAWRRGGRTEAFF
TRBV2	once	TRBJ1-1	CANPQAGRDTEAFF
TRBV7-2	medium-sized	TRBJ2-7	CASSLVSGAVNEQYF
TRBV10-3	.	TRBJ2-5	CAISGLAGVGETQYF
TRBV2	.	TRBJ1-1	CASSLPSLQGRAFF
TRBV7-2	.	TRBJ1-3	CASSLESSGNTIYF
TRBV12-3/TRBV12-4	.	TRBJ1-6	CASTSGTEGSPLHF
TRBV28	once	TRBJ1-1	CASSLELRRNEMRTEAFF
TRBV7-8	few	TRBJ1-5	CASSLSPTAPQHF
TRBV6-1	.	TRBJ1-5	CASSSPNRGDQPQHF
TRBV7-2	.	TRBJ1-3	CASSSRNTIYF
TRBV5-1	.	TRBJ1-1	CASNPGLLNTEAFF
TRBV28	.	TRBJ1-1	CASTFPPNRYTEAFF
TRBV6-4	.	TRBJ1-2	CASSGFDRVTNYGYTF
TRBV7-2	.	TRBJ2-5	CASSLGTSGAKGETQYF
TRBV25-1	.	TRBJ2-7	CASRVVGEQYF
TRBV12-3/TRBV12-4	.	TRBJ1-1	CASSPTRHTEAFF
TRBV6-2/TRBV6-3	.	TRBJ1-5	CASSPLDRKDSNQPQHF
TRBV6-1	.	TRBJ2-6	CASRPLSGNSGANVLTF
TRBV29-1	once	TRBJ1-5	CSVRGAGSNQPQHF
TRBV18	.	TRBJ1-1	CASSPGTGGTEAFF